Below, 14 T cell receptor beta chains from the same sample are listed, as sequenced in a study of blood T cells in healthy people across ages. A second about 7 to 11 cycle PCR used barcoded and J-beta primers. TCRdb processed the 5' RACE reads anew with MiXCR; each CDR3 protein has one entry. Among approximately 780,000 distinct CDR3 sequences, more than 25% were seen once, and the ten largest hold around 2.9%. A further study also used this sample, focusing on T cells of mothers and their children.

The sequenced sample consisted of blood. The receptors were sampled from a boy aged 5 to 17 in good health.

This clonotype was seen a handful of times. V is TRBV2 and J is TRBJ2-5; D perhaps matches TRBD1 (5 bases). V dropped 6 bases and J dropped 3 bases, with 14 bases sitting between them. Germline loops: CDR1 SNHLY, CDR2 FYNNEI. CDR3 length: 14 residues. Here the CDR3 reads CASSVQGAEETQYF. In DNA, the CDR3 is TGTGCCAGCAGCGTCCAAGGGGCCGAAGAGACCCAGTACTTC.

This clonotype was counted between two and nine times. DNA of the CDR3: TGCGCCAGCAGCCGGAAGAATACGCAGTATTTT. As protein: CASSRKNTQYF. The chain is built from TRBV5-1 and TRBJ2-3; D gene uncertain. The V gene lost 4 bases and the J gene lost 7 bases, with 7 bases spanning the gap. CDR1 is SGHRS and CDR2 is YFSETQ in the germline V gene. The length of the CDR3 is 11 residues. The complete variable domain, with remaining parts taken from reference TRBV5-1 and TRBJ2-3, reads KAGVTQTPRYLIKTRGQQVTLSCSPISGHRSVSWYQQTPGQGLQFLFEYFSETQRNKGNFPGRFSGRQFSNSRSEMNVSTLELGDSALYLCASSRKNTQYFGPGTRLTVL.

This chain joins TRBV4-2 and TRBJ1-6, with 7 bases identical to TRBD1. This CDR3 is 15 amino acids long. The J segment lost 8 bases and the V segment lost 0 bases, leaving 4 bases of the junction unmatched. Germline assignment: CDR1 LGHNA and CDR2 YNFKEQ. The CDR3 DNA sequence: TGTGCCAGCAGCCAAGATAACAGGGGACATTCACCCCTCCACTTT. It translates to CASSQDNRGHSPLHF.

This chain joins TRBV28 and TRBJ2-1; 9 nucleotides line up with TRBD2. CDR3 size: 14 residues. The germline V gene encodes CDR1 MDHEN and CDR2 SYDVKM. V shed 3 bases and J 8 bases; nucleotides not matched to a gene: 5. The CDR3 DNA follows: TGTGCCAGCAGTTTGGCGGGGGGGCCCGATGAGCAGTTCTTC. The encoded protein is CASSLAGGPDEQFF.

The chain links TRBV29-1 to TRBJ1-2; D may be TRBD1 (6 bases). This CDR3 contains 12 residues. Germline V lookup: CDR1 SQVTM, CDR2 ANQGSEA. V was pared by 6 bases and J by 5 bases, with 13 bases between. The CDR3 DNA sequence: TGCAGCGTCCTGAGGGGGGGGTATGGCTACACCTTC. It specifies CSVLRGGYGYTF.

This clonotype was picked up a small number of times. The chain joins TRBV12-3 or TRBV12-4 to TRBJ2-5; D may be TRBD1 (6 bases). The J call is uncertain, as TRBJ2-7 better fits the DNA end. This CDR3 contains 16 residues. The CDR3 loop is CASSSDRRTSSYEQYF. As DNA, the CDR3 is TGTGCCAGCAGTTCCGACAGGAGAACAAGCTCCTACGAGCAGTACTTC.

In its sample, this clonotype was seen a few times. Germline is not matched at one junction end, which may reflect a read error. The chain links TRBV2 to TRBJ2-3, with D maybe TRBD2 (6 bases). Germline V gives CDR1 SNHLY, CDR2 FYNNEI. This CDR3 comprises 15 residues. In DNA, the CDR3 is TGTGCCAGCAGCGCTCGGGGGTTCGGCACAGTTACGCAGTATTTT. Protein product: CASSARGFGTVTQYF.

This clonotype was counted many times. The genes are TRBV12-3 or TRBV12-4 and TRBJ1-4; D is uncertain. This CDR3 contains 13 residues. V lost 4 bases and J 3 bases, leaving 6 bases between the germline ends. CDR3 nucleotides: TGTGCCAGCAGTTCCGGGTCTAATGAAAAACTGTTTTTT. Translation gives CASSSGSNEKLFF.

This clonotype has only a few counts. This sequence joins TRBV7-6 and TRBJ1-1, with 9 bases matching TRBD1. From germline, CDR1 is SGHVS and CDR2 FNYEAQ. V gave up 5 bases and J gave up 0 bases; unmatched junction bases: 10. The CDR3 consists of 17 residues. CDR3 nucleotide sequence: TGTGCCAGCAGCCCCGGGGCGCGGACAGGGGTGAACACTGAAGCTTTCTTT. The encoded protein is CASSPGARTGVNTEAFF.

V is TRBV4-1 and J is TRBJ2-5; D perhaps matches TRBD2 (5 bases). Germline CDR1 reads MGHRA; CDR2 reads YSYEKL. The V gene lost 0 bases and the J gene lost 6 bases, with 11 bases spanning the gap. The CDR3 consists of 14 residues. The CDR3 is CASSQDWTGQTQYF. CDR3 bases: TGCGCCAGCAGCCAAGACTGGACTGGGCAGACCCAGTACTTC.

The CDR3 DNA sequence: TGTGCCAGCAGTCCGGGACAGTCAAACTATGGCTACACCTTC. Its protein product is CASSPGQSNYGYTF. The chain links TRBV12-3 or TRBV12-4 to TRBJ1-2, with 7 nucleotides matching TRBD1. This CDR3 region has 14 residues. Trimming removed 5 bases from V and 2 bases from J; junction bases left unmatched: 5.

The chain couples TRBV28 to TRBJ1-2; the D gene is possibly TRBD1 (5 bases). This CDR3 is built from 14 residues. Between the trimmed V and J ends, which lost 6 bases and 2 bases, there was a span of 13 bases. From germline, CDR1 is MDHEN and CDR2 SYDVKM. DNA of the CDR3: TGTGCCAGCAGCTCCTCAGGGCTGAACTATGGCTACACCTTC. It encodes CASSSSGLNYGYTF.

This chain uses TRBV12-3 or TRBV12-4 with TRBJ2-3; TRBD2 might be the D (5 bases). Trimming cost V 5 bases and J 2 bases, with 11 bases left between them. CDR3 size: 14 residues. CDR3 in DNA: TGTGCCAGCAGTGCGGAGCGGTTCACAGATACGCAGTATTTT. This encodes CASSAERFTDTQYF.

This clonotype was counted only a few times. CDR3 loop: CASSFGGLAGAEDTQYF. The CDR3 DNA reads TGCGCCAGCAGCTTCGGCGGACTAGCGGGGGCTGAAGATACGCAGTATTTT. The rearrangement joins TRBV5-1 to TRBJ2-3; 13 positions match TRBD2. Unmatched junction bases numbered 8, after V lost 2 bases and J lost 5 bases. This CDR3 comprises 17 residues. CDR1 and CDR2 (germline): SGHRS, YFSETQ. Complete variable domain (other parts from reference TRBV5-1 and TRBJ2-3): KAGVTQTPRYLIKTRGQQVTLSCSPISGHRSVSWYQQTPGQGLQFLFEYFSETQRNKGNFPGRFSGRQFSNSRSEMNVSTLELGDSALYLCASSFGGLAGAEDTQYFGPGTRLTVL.